The clone carrying this T cell receptor (beta chain) was counted many times. V shed 2 bases and J 6 bases; nucleotides not matched to a gene: 6. Germline V gene lookup returns CDR1 SGHVS and CDR2 FQNEAQ. The CDR3 covers 16 residues. This specimen belongs to a study of T cell repertoires in cytomegalovirus infection. TCRdb processed the reads anew with MiXCR; each CDR3 protein has one entry. The profile shows over 300,000 distinct CDR3 sequences, around 9.5% of them singletons. This TCR was recovered from a human donor in good health (CMV status not recorded). Some clones in this sample may be carry-over from other donors' samples. The source material was PBMCs. The V call is TRBV7-8, the J call TRBJ2-2, with 10 bases lining up with TRBD1. The CDR3 loop reads CASSLTDRGLAGELFF. For the CDR3, the DNA is TGTGCCAGCAGCTTAACAGACAGGGGGCTCGCCGGGGAGCTGTTTTTT. Combining the CDR3 with reference TRBV7-8 and TRBJ2-2 gives the whole variable domain GAGVSQSPRYKVAKRGQDVALRCDPISGHVSLFWYQQALGQGPEFLTYFQNEAQLDKSGLPSDRFFAERPEGSVSTLKIQRTQQEDSAVYLCASSLTDRGLAGELFFGEGSRLTVL.